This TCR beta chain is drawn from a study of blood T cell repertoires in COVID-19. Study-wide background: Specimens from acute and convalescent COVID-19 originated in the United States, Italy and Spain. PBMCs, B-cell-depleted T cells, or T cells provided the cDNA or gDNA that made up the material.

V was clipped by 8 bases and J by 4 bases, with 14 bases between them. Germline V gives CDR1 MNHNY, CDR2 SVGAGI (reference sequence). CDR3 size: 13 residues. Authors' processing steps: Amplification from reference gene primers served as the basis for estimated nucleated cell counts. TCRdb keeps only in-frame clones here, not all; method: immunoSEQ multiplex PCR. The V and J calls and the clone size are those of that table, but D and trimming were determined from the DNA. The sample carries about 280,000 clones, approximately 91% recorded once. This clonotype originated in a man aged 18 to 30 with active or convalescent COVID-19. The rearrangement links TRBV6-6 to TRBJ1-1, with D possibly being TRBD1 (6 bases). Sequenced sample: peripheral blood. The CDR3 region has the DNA TGTGCCAGCCGATATACAGGGCCCACTGAAGCTTTCTTT. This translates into CASRYTGPTEAFF.